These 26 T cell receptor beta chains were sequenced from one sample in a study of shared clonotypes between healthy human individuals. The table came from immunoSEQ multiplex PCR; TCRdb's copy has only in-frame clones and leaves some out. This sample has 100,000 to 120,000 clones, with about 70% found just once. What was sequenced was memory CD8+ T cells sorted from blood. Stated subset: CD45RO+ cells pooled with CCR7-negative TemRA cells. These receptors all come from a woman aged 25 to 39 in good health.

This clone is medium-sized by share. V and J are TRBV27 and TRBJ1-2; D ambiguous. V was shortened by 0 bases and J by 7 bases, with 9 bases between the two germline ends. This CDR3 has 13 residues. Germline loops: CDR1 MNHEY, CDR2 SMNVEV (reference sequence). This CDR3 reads CASSLSLGGGYTF. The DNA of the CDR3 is TGTGCCAGCAGTTTATCGTTAGGAGGTGGCTACACCTTC.

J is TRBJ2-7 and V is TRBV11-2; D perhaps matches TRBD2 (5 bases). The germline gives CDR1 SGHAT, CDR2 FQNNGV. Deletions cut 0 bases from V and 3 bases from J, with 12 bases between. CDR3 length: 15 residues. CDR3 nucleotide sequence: TGTGCCAGCAGCTTAGATCTCGGGAACCGCTACGAGCAGTACTTC. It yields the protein CASSLDLGNRYEQYF.

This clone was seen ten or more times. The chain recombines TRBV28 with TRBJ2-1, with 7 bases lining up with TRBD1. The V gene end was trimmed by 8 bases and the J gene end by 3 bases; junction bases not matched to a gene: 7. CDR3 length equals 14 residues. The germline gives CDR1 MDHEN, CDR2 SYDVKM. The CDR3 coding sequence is TGTGCCAGCGGCACGGCAGGGGGCTACAATGAGCAGTTCTTC. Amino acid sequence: CASGTAGGYNEQFF.

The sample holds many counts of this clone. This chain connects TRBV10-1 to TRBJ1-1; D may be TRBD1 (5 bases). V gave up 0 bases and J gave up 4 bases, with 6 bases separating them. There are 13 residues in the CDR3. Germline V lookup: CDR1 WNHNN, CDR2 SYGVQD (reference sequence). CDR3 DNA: TGCGCCAGCAGTGAGTCGGGGGGCACTGAAGCTTTCTTT. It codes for CASSESGGTEAFF.

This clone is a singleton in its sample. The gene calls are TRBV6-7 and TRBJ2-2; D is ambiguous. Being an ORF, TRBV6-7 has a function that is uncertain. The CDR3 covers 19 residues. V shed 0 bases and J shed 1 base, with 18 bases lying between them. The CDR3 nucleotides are TGTGCCAGCAGTTACTCGAGTCGCCCCCTTAGGTTGAACACCGGGGAGCTGTTTTTT. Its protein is CASSYSSRPLRLNTGELFF.

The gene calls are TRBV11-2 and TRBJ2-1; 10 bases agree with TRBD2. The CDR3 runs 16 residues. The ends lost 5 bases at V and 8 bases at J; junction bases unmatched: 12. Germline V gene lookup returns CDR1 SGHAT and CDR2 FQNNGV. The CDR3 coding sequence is TGTGCCAGCAGCCAAAGGACTAGCGGCTACTCTGATGAGCAGTTCTTC. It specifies CASSQRTSGYSDEQFF.

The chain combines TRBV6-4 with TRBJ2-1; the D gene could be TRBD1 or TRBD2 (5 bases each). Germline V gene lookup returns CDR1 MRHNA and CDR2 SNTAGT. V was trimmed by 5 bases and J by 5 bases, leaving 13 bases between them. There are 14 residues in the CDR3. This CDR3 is CASSRRGNNNEQFF. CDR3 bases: TGTGCCAGCAGTCGCCGGGGCAATAACAATGAGCAGTTCTTC.

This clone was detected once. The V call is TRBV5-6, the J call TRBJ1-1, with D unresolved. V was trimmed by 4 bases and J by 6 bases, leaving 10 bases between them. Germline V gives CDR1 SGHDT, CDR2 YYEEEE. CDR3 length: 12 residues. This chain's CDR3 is CASSRPYAEAFF. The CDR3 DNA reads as TGTGCCAGCAGCAGGCCCTACGCTGAAGCTTTCTTT.

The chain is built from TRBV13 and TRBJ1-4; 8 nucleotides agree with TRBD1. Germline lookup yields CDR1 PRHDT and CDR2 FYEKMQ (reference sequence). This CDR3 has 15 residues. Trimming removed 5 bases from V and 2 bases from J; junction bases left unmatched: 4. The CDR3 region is CASSPRQGTNEKLFF. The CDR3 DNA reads TGTGCCAGCAGCCCAAGACAGGGGACTAATGAAAAACTGTTTTTT.

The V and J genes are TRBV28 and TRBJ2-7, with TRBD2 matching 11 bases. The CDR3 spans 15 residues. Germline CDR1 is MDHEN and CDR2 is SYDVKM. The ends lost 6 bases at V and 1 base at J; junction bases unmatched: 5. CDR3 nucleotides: TGTGCCAGCAGACGCCTAGCGGGGGGATCCTACGAGCAGTACTTC. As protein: CASRRLAGGSYEQYF.

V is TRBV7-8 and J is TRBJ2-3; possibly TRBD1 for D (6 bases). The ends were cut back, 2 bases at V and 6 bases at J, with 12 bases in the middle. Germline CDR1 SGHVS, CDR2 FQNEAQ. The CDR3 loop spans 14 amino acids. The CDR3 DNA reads TGTGCCAGCAGCTTAAGCAACAGGGCCGATACGCAGTATTTT. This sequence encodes CASSLSNRADTQYF.

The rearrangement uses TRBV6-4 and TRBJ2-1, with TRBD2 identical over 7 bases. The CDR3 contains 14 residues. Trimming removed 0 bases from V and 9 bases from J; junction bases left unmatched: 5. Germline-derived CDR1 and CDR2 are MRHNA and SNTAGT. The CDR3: CASSDSTGGSEQFF. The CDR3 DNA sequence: TGTGCCAGCAGTGACTCGACGGGGGGATCTGAGCAGTTCTTC.

The CDR3 region has the DNA TGTGCCAGCATCAGGACTAGCGCCCTCTCCTACAATGAGCAGTTCTTC. As protein: CASIRTSALSYNEQFF. The rearrangement links TRBV28 to TRBJ2-1; 9 nucleotides match TRBD2. The junction had 7 bases not matched to a gene; V was cut back by 7 bases and J by 0 bases. The CDR3 loop spans 16 amino acids. Germline lookup yields CDR1 MDHEN and CDR2 SYDVKM.

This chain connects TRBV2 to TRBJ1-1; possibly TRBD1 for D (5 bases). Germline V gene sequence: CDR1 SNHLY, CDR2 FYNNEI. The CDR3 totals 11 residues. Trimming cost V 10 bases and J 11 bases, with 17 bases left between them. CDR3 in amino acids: CAIPGSSLAFF. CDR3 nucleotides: TGTGCCATTCCAGGGTCCTCTTTGGCTTTCTTT.

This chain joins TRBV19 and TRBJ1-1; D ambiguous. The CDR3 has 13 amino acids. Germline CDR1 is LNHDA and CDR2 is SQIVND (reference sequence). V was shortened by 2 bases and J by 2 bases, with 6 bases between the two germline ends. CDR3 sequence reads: CASSILRNTEAFF. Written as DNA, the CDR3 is TGTGCCAGTAGTATATTGCGAAACACTGAAGCTTTCTTT.

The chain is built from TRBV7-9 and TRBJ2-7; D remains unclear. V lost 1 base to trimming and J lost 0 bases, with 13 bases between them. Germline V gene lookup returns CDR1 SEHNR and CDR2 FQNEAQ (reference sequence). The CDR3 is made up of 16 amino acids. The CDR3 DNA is TGTGCCAGCAGCTTAGATAGCCCCTTGAGCTCCTACGAGCAGTACTTC. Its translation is CASSLDSPLSSYEQYF.

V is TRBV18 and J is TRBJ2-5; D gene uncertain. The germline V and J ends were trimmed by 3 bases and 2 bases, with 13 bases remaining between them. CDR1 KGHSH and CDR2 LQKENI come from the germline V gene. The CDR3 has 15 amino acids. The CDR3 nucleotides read TGTGCCAGCTCACCCCGTACAGCGTTTCAAGAGACCCAGTACTTC. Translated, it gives CASSPRTAFQETQYF. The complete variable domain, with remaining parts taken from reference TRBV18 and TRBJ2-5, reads NAGVMQNPRHLVRRRGQEARLRCSPMKGHSHVYWYRQLPEEGLKFMVYLQKENIIDESGMPKERFSAEFPKEGPSILRIQQVVRGDSAAYFCASSPRTAFQETQYFGPGTRLLVL.

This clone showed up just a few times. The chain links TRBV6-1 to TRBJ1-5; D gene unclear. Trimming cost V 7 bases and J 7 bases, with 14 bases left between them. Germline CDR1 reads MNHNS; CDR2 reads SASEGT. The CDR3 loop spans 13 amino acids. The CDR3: CASTAGESQPQHF. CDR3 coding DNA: TGTGCCAGCACCGCTGGGGAATCCCAGCCCCAGCATTTT.

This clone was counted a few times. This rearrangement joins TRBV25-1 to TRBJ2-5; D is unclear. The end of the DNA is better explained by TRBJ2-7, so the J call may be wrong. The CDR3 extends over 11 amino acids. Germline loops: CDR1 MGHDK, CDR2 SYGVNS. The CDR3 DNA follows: TGTGCCAGCACCGGCGCCTACGAGCAGTACTTC. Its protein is CASTGAYEQYF.

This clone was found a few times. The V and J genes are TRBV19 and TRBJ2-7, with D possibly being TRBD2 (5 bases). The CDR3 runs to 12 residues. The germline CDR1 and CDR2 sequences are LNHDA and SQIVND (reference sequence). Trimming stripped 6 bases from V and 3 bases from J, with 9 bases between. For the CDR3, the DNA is TGTGCCAGTAGGTCTGGGAGCTACGAGCAGTACTTC. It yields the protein CASRSGSYEQYF.

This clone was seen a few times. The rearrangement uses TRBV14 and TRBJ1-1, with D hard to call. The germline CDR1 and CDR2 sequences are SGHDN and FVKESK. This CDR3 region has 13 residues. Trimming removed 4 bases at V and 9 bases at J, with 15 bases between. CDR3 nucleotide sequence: TGTGCCAGCAGCCCTTCCAACGCGAGGAAAGCTTTCTTT. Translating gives CASSPSNARKAFF.

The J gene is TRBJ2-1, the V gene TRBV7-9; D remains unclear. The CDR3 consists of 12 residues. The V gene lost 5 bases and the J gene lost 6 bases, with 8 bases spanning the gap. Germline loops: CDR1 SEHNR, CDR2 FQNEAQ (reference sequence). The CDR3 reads CASSTLRNEQFF. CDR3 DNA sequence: TGTGCCAGCAGCACCTTACGCAATGAGCAGTTCTTC.

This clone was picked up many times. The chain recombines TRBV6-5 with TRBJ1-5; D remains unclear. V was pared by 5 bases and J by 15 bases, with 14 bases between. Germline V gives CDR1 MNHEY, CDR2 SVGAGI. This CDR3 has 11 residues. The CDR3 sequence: CASSETPFSHF. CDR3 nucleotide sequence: TGTGCCAGCAGTGAAACTCCCTTTTCGCATTTT.

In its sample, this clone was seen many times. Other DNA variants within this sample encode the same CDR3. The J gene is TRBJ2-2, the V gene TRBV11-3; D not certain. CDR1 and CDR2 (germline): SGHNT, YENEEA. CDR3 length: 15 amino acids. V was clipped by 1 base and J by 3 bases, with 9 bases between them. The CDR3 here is CASSLGRGDTGELFF. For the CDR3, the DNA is TGTGCCAGCAGCTTAGGGCGTGGGGACACCGGGGAGCTGTTTTTT.

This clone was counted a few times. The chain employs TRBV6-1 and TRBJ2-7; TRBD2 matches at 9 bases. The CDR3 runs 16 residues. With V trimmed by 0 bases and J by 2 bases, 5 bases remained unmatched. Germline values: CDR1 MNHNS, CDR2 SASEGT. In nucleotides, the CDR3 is TGTGCCAGCAGTGAAGCGTGGCTAGCGGGACCCTACGAGCAGTACTTC. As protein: CASSEAWLAGPYEQYF.

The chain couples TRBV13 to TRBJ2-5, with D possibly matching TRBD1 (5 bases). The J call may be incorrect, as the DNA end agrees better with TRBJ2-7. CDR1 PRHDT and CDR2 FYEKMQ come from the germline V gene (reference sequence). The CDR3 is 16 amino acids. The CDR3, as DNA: TGTGCCAGCAGTCACGCCCTCGCGGCAGGGTTGGACGAGCAGTACTTC. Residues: CASSHALAAGLDEQYF.